The clone carrying this T cell receptor beta chain was counted ten times or more. The data are from a study of early T cells in non-severe SARS-CoV-2 infection. Study context: Chains from this unsorted whole-blood bulk RNA could not be paired.

TCRdb re-derived calls from the 5' RACE reads in MiXCR, one entry per CDR3 protein. The sample has some 30,000 distinct CDR3 sequences; under 5.5% are singletons. V was shortened by 4 bases and J by 0 bases, with 12 bases between the two germline ends. Germline V gene data show CDR1 as GTSNPN and CDR2 as SVGIG (reference sequence). The CDR3 has 14 residues. The sequence was obtained from an adult who was a healthcare worker with PCR-confirmed SARS-CoV-2 infection or an uninfected control (not recorded which). J is TRBJ1-1 and V is TRBV30; the D gene is possibly TRBD1 (6 bases). Sequenced material: whole blood. CDR3 in amino acids: CAWKGGILNTEAFF. The CDR3 DNA sequence: TGTGCCTGGAAGGGGGGGATTCTGAACACTGAAGCTTTCTTT.